One T cell receptor beta chain is described in this entry. The target antigen is unknown. The data were produced by immunoSEQ multiplex PCR, yet TCRdb's version contains in-frame clones alone and is incomplete. The table records roughly 15,000 clones, roughly 85% of them present only once. With 1 base removed from V and 7 bases from J, the gap between germline ends came to 14 bases. Per germline, CDR1 SGHTA and CDR2 FQGNSA. There are 15 residues in the CDR3. This entry belongs to a study of T cells in localized non-small cell lung cancer. Study findings and constraints: A higher density of T cells in blood coincided with extended overall survival.

The material sequenced was peripheral blood, taken before any cancer treatment. The chain employs TRBV7-2 and TRBJ2-1; D is unresolved. The receptor was isolated from a male donor at least 60 years old with stage I lung adenocarcinoma. This chain's CDR3 is CASSLVSRVANEQFF. Written as DNA, the CDR3 is TGTGCCAGCAGCTTAGTAAGTCGGGTGGCAAATGAGCAGTTCTTC. The whole variable domain, remainder taken from reference TRBV7-2 and TRBJ2-1, is GAGVSQSPSNKVTEKGKDVELRCDPISGHTALYWYRQSLGQGLEFLIYFQGNSAPDKSGLPSDRFSAERTGGSVSTLTIQRTQQEDSAVYLCASSLVSRVANEQFFGPGTRLTVL.